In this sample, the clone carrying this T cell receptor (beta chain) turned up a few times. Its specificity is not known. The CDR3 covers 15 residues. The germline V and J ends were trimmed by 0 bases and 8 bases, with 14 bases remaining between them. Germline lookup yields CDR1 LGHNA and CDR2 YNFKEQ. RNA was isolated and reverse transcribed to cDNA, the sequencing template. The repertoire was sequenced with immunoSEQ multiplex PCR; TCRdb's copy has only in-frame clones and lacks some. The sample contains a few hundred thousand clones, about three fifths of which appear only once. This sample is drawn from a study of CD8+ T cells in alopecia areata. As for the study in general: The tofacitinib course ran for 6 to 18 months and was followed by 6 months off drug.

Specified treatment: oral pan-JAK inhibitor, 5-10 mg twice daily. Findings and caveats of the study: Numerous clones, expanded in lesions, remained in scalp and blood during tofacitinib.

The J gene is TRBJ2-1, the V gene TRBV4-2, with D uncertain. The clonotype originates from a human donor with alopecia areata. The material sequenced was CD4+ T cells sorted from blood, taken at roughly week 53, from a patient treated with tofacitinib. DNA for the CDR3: TGTGCCAGCAGCCAAGAGAGGATAGAAAGATATGAGCAGTTCTTC. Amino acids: CASSQERIERYEQFF.